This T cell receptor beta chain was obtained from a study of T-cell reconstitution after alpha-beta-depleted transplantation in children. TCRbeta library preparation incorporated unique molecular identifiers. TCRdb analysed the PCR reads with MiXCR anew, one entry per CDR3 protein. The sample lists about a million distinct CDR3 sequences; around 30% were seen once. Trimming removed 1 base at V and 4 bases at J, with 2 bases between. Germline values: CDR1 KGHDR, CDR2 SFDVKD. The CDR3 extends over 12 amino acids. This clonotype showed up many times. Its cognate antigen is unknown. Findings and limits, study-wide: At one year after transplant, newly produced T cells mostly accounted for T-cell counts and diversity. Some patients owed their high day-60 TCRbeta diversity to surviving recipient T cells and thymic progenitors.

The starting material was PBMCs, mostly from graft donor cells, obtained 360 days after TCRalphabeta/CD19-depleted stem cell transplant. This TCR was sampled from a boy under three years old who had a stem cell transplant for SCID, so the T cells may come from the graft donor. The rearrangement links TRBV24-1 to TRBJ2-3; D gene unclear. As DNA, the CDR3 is TGTGCCACCAGTGATTTCGCAGATACGCAGTATTTT. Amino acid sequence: CATSDFADTQYF.